The rows below give T cell receptor beta chains drawn from one sample of a study of chemoradiotherapy in HPV16-positive cancers. Sequenced by immunoSEQ multiplex PCR; TCRdb stores in-frame clones only, minus some. The sample lists about 2,700 clones, 77% occurring once. The sequences come from tumor tissue, collected from a patient who underwent chemoradiotherapy. The origin of the receptors is a human donor with HPV-associated anogenital cancer. The CDR3 runs from the conserved cysteine through the conserved F or W. The D gene is left open where the match is weak. Size values are once, few and many counts, or a class for expanded clones, and some rows have none.

v_call	d_call	clone_size	j_call	cdr3_aa	cdr3_nt
TRBV9	NA	large	TRBJ2-1	CASSLGADSSYNEQFF	TGTGCCAGCTCCCTGGGGGCGGACAGCTCCTACAATGAGCAGTTCTTC
TRBV27	NA	NA	TRBJ2-3	CASSLCADTQYF	TGTGCCAGCAGTTTATGCGCAGATACGCAGTATTTT
TRBV27	NA	NA	TRBJ2-3	CASSFFGGDTQYF	TGTGCCAGCAGTTTTTTCGGGGGAGATACGCAGTATTTT
TRBV28	TRBD1	NA	TRBJ2-7	CASSLTGSRSYEQYF	TGTGCCAGCAGCTTGACAGGGTCTAGATCCTACGAGCAGTACTTC
TRBV4-1	NA	NA	TRBJ2-3	CASSQDRWDSTDTQYF	TGCGCCAGCAGCCAAGATAGGTGGGACAGCACAGATACGCAGTATTTT
TRBV28	NA	few	TRBJ1-2	CASSLRGNYGYTF	TGTGCCAGCAGTTTGAGGGGAAACTATGGCTACACCTTC
TRBV6-5	NA	NA	TRBJ2-7	CASSRNLPGHEQYF	TGTGCCAGCAGTCGGAACCTTCCGGGGCACGAGCAGTACTTC
TRBV2	TRBD2	NA	TRBJ2-1	CASSSGRTYNEQFF	TGTGCCAGCAGCTCCGGGAGGACCTATAATGAGCAGTTCTTC
TRBV18	NA	NA	TRBJ2-5	CASSPPTIQETQYF	TGTGCCAGCTCACCCCCGACTATCCAAGAGACCCAGTACTTC
TRBV5-4	NA	few	TRBJ2-2	CASSFETRNTGELFF	TGTGCCAGCAGCTTCGAGACTCGCAACACCGGGGAGCTGTTTTTT
TRBV5-6	NA	few	TRBJ1-2	CASSPAGTNYGYTF	TGTGCCAGCAGCCCGGCAGGAACCAACTATGGCTACACCTTC
TRBV9	NA	NA	TRBJ2-7	CASSVATGSAYEQYF	TGTGCCAGCAGCGTAGCTACCGGGAGCGCCTACGAGCAGTACTTC
TRBV2	TRBD1	once	TRBJ1-2	CASSPDGTGKGNTF	TGTGCCAGCAGCCCAGATGGGACAGGGAAAGGGAACACCTTC
TRBV7-6	TRBD2	NA	TRBJ2-1	CASSLFIRTSGRRDNEQFF	TGTGCCAGCAGCTTATTCATTAGGACTAGCGGGAGAAGGGACAATGAGCAGTTCTTC
TRBV6-6	TRBD2	NA	TRBJ2-1	CASSYSAGATYNEQFF	TGTGCCAGCAGTTACTCCGCGGGAGCTACTTACAATGAGCAGTTCTTC
TRBV5-1	NA	NA	TRBJ2-6	CASSVQGSGGANVLTF	TGCGCCAGCAGCGTACAGGGCTCGGGTGGGGCCAACGTCCTGACTTTC
TRBV28	NA	NA	TRBJ2-1	CASSFWPYNEQFF	TGTGCCAGCAGTTTTTGGCCATACAATGAGCAGTTCTTC
TRBV19	NA	few	TRBJ2-7	CASSNQARGEQYF	TGTGCCAGTAGTAACCAGGCCCGGGGCGAGCAGTACTTC
TRBV6-5	NA	NA	TRBJ1-2	CASILDWRANYGYTF	TGTGCCAGCATACTCGACTGGCGAGCTAACTATGGCTACACCTTC
TRBV6-4	NA	NA	TRBJ1-2	CASSDGRGVNYGYTF	TGTGCCAGCAGTGATGGCAGGGGCGTAAACTATGGCTACACCTTC
TRBV4-1	TRBD2	NA	TRBJ2-1	CASSQPTGAGVPNEQFF	TGCGCCAGCAGCCAACCGACGGGAGCGGGGGTCCCCAATGAGCAGTTCTTC
TRBV14	NA	NA	TRBJ2-7	CASSPRTGSYEQYF	TGTGCCAGCAGCCCGCGAACTGGCTCCTACGAGCAGTACTTC
TRBV6-5	TRBD2	once	TRBJ2-7	CASSSDLAEYEQYF	TGTGCCAGCAGTTCAGATCTAGCGGAATACGAGCAGTACTTC
TRBV7-6	TRBD1	NA	TRBJ2-7	CASSPRGQGYEQYF	TGTGCCAGCAGCCCAAGGGGACAGGGCTACGAGCAGTACTTC
TRBV4-1	TRBD2	NA	TRBJ2-1	CASSQDQDSGVYNEQFF	TGCGCCAGCAGCCAAGATCAGGATAGCGGGGTTTACAATGAGCAGTTCTTC
TRBV11-3	NA	NA	TRBJ2-7	CASSLSGGSTYEQYF	TGTGCCAGCAGCTTAAGTGGGGGGTCCACCTACGAGCAGTACTTC
TRBV4-3	TRBD2	NA	TRBJ2-2	CASSQGTSGRAGGELFF	TGCGCCAGCAGCCAAGGAACAAGCGGGAGGGCCGGAGGGGAGCTGTTTTTT
TRBV6-1	NA	NA	TRBJ1-5	CASGGRTNQPQHF	TGTGCCAGCGGCGGACGGACAAATCAGCCCCAGCATTTT
TRBV7-9	NA	NA	TRBJ2-3	CASSLVSRGDTDTQYF	TGTGCCAGCAGCTTAGTCTCTAGAGGGGACACAGATACGCAGTATTTT
TRBV28	TRBD1	NA	TRBJ1-1	CASSQGQGASTEAFF	TGTGCCAGCAGTCAGGGACAGGGGGCGAGCACTGAAGCTTTCTTT
TRBV12-5	TRBD2	NA	TRBJ2-5	CASRVREGRGETQYF	TGTGCTAGCCGGGTACGGGAGGGCCGGGGAGAGACCCAGTACTTC
TRBV5-1	NA	NA	TRBJ2-2	CASSPQGRGNTGELFF	TGCGCCAGCAGCCCCCAGGGGCGGGGGAACACCGGGGAGCTGTTTTTT
TRBV6-4	TRBD1	NA	TRBJ2-1	CASSARTGVYNEQFF	TGTGCCAGCAGTGCAAGGACAGGGGTCTACAATGAGCAGTTCTTC
TRBV2	NA	few	TRBJ1-1	CASSASKGILMNTEAFF	TGTGCCAGCAGTGCCTCCAAGGGCATACTCATGAACACTGAAGCTTTCTTT
TRBV25-1	TRBD2	NA	TRBJ2-7	CASSEGGGASEQYF	TGTGCCAGCAGTGAAGGCGGGGGAGCGTCCGAGCAGTACTTC
TRBV6-1	NA	NA	TRBJ2-7	CASSAQAGPYEQYF	TGTGCCAGCAGTGCTCAGGCAGGCCCCTACGAGCAGTACTTC